Following are 28 T cell receptor beta chains from one sample sequenced in a study of CD8+ T cells in alopecia areata. It was cDNA, reverse transcribed from extracted RNA, that served as the sequencing template. TCRdb's copy holds only in-frame clones and misses some; the assay was immunoSEQ multiplex PCR. The data hold tens of thousands of clones, with roughly 70% observed a single time. Sample treatment: oral pan-JAK inhibitor, 5-10 mg twice daily. The source was CD8+ T cells sorted from blood, collected at week 24, from a patient treated with tofacitinib. These receptors originate from a human donor with alopecia areata.

The chain joins TRBV27 to TRBJ2-7; TRBD1 agrees at 7 bases. The CDR3 runs to 14 residues. The V gene end was trimmed by 1 base and the J gene end by 2 bases; junction bases not matched to a gene: 2. CDR1 and CDR2 (germline): MNHEY, SMNVEV (reference sequence). CDR3 sequence reads: CASSLLDRAYEQYF. For the CDR3, the DNA is TGTGCCAGCAGTTTATTAGACAGGGCCTACGAGCAGTACTTC.

The chain carries TRBV15 and TRBJ2-7; D is undetermined. The CDR3 covers 11 residues. CDR1 LNHNV and CDR2 YYDKDF come from the germline V gene (reference sequence). The V end lost 4 bases, the J end lost 4 bases, and 5 bases lay between the germline ends. The CDR3 DNA reads TGTGCCACCAGCAATGGATACGAGCAGTACTTC. The encoded protein is CATSNGYEQYF.

The CDR3 DNA reads as TGTGCCAGCAGCTTAGTGGTAGGGGTAGACGAGCAGTACTTC. Protein: CASSLVVGVDEQYF. The rearrangement uses TRBV7-8 and TRBJ2-7, with D possibly TRBD1 on 5 matching bases. Trimming left V 1 base short and J 5 bases short, with 12 bases between. Germline assignment: CDR1 SGHVS and CDR2 FQNEAQ. This CDR3 is 14 amino acids long. Using reference TRBV7-8 and TRBJ2-7 for the parts outside the CDR3, the full variable domain is GAGVSQSPRYKVAKRGQDVALRCDPISGHVSLFWYQQALGQGPEFLTYFQNEAQLDKSGLPSDRFFAERPEGSVSTLKIQRTQQEDSAVYLCASSLVVGVDEQYFGPGTRLTVT.

Only a few counts were recorded for this clone. V is TRBV23-1 and J is TRBJ1-2; 9 bases are a match to TRBD1. TRBV23-1 counts as an open reading frame of uncertain function. J gave up 4 bases and V 4 bases, and 16 bases lay outside the gene matches. This CDR3 comprises 18 residues. CDR3 coding DNA: TGCGCCAGCAGTCTCGCCTTGCCACCGGACAGGGGTTTCTATGGCTACACCTTC. It translates to CASSLALPPDRGFYGYTF.

This chain links TRBV29-1 with TRBJ2-7; D is unresolved. This CDR3 comprises 13 residues. Germline loops: CDR1 SQVTM, CDR2 ANQGSEA. Trimming took 3 bases from V and 0 from J, leaving 9 bases between them. The CDR3 sequence: CSVDTSSSYEQYF. DNA for the CDR3: TGCAGCGTTGACACCAGCAGCTCCTACGAGCAGTACTTC.

J is TRBJ2-3 and V is TRBV4-1, with D possibly matching TRBD1 (5 bases). The V end was cut by 4 bases, the J end by 2 bases, with 10 bases between. The CDR3 has 14 amino acids. The V gene's germline CDR1 is MGHRA and CDR2 YSYEKL. CDR3 protein: CASSRGRSTDTQYF. Here the CDR3 DNA reads TGCGCCAGCAGCCGGGGCAGATCCACAGATACGCAGTATTTT.

The chain has TRBV6-5 and TRBJ2-7; 10 bases are a match to TRBD1. The CDR3 loop spans 14 amino acids. Losses at the gene ends were 0 bases for V and 7 bases for J; bases not matched to a gene: 3. From germline, CDR1 is MNHEY and CDR2 SVGAGI. CDR3 sequence: CASSYSGTGAEQYF. In DNA, the CDR3 is TGTGCCAGCAGTTACTCGGGGACAGGGGCTGAGCAGTACTTC.

This clone was counted only a few times. The rearrangement joins TRBV28 to TRBJ1-2; TRBD1 matches at 10 bases. CDR3 length: 17 residues. The germline CDR1 and CDR2 sequences are MDHEN and SYDVKM. V trimming: 5 bases; J trimming: 8 bases; junction bases outside the gene matches: 17. DNA of the CDR3: TGTGCCAGCAGTAGCGCAGGGACAGGGGCAATTTCTGGGGGCTACACCTTC. This encodes CASSSAGTGAISGGYTF.

The chain is built from TRBV29-1 and TRBJ2-5; D may be TRBD2 (5 bases). Germline CDR1 and CDR2: SQVTM and ANQGSEA. With 2 bases removed from V and 4 bases from J, the gap between germline ends came to 11 bases. The CDR3 covers 13 residues. This CDR3 is CSVERGMIETQYF. The CDR3 DNA reads TGCAGCGTTGAACGGGGAATGATAGAGACCCAGTACTTC.

The rearrangement links TRBV5-6 to TRBJ2-1; D gene unclear. The CDR3 has 14 residues. CDR1 is SGHDT and CDR2 is YYEEEE in the germline V gene. Trimming cost V 6 bases and J 6 bases, with 16 bases left between them. The CDR3 spells CASTPDEYINEQFF. CDR3 nucleotide sequence: TGTGCCAGCACTCCGGACGAGTACATCAATGAGCAGTTCTTC.

The chain recombines TRBV6-5 with TRBJ1-1; 8 nucleotides align to TRBD1. The CDR3 covers 15 residues. With V trimmed by 5 bases and J by 6 bases, 11 bases remained unmatched. Looked up from germline, CDR1 is MNHEY and CDR2 is SVGAGI. The CDR3 protein is CASSRRTGNGAEAFF. The CDR3 DNA reads as TGTGCCAGCAGTCGACGGACAGGGAATGGCGCTGAAGCTTTCTTT.

The V call is TRBV7-3, the J call TRBJ2-5, with TRBD1 matching 12 bases. J gave up 5 bases and V 3 bases, and 10 bases lay outside the gene matches. This CDR3 spans 17 amino acids. Germline CDR1 is SGHTA and CDR2 is FQGTGA. The CDR3 DNA is TGTGCCAGCAGCTTGGGGACAGGGGGCTGGGGCCCGGAGACCCAGTACTTC. Protein product: CASSLGTGGWGPETQYF.

This chain connects TRBV27 to TRBJ2-1, with D uncertain. The CDR3 sequence is 15 residues long. Germline CDR1 MNHEY, CDR2 SMNVEV (reference sequence). Deletions cut 5 bases from V and 0 bases from J, with 11 bases between. For the CDR3, the DNA is TGTGCCAGCAGTATTGCAAGGAACTCCTACAATGAGCAGTTCTTC. As protein: CASSIARNSYNEQFF.

The CDR3 spells CASSSSGYNEQFF. CDR3 nucleotide sequence: TGTGCCAGCAGTTCCTCGGGTTACAATGAGCAGTTCTTC. The V gene is TRBV9, the J gene TRBJ2-1, with no clear D. V was shortened by 5 bases and J by 4 bases, with 10 bases between the two germline ends. The CDR3 runs 13 residues. The V gene's germline CDR1 is SGDLS and CDR2 YYNGEE. The whole variable domain, remainder taken from reference TRBV9 and TRBJ2-1, is DSGVTQTPKHLITATGQRVTLRCSPRSGDLSVYWYQQSLDQGLQFLIQYYNGEERAKGNILERFSAQQFPDLHSELNLSSLELGDSALYFCASSSSGYNEQFFGPGTRLTVL.

The CDR3 is CASSLGQVYEEAFF. CDR3 bases: TGTGCCAGCAGCTTGGGACAGGTATACGAGGAAGCTTTCTTT. The V call is TRBV5-6, the J call TRBJ1-1; D is possibly TRBD1 (6 bases). CDR3 length: 14 amino acids. The V and J ends lost 0 bases and 8 bases respectively, with 14 bases between them. Germline values: CDR1 SGHDT, CDR2 YYEEEE. Full variable domain (rest looked up from reference TRBV5-6 and TRBJ1-1): DAGVTQSPTHLIKTRGQQVTLRCSPKSGHDTVSWYQQALGQGPQFIFQYYEEEERQRGNFPDRFSGHQFPNYSSELNVNALLLGDSALYLCASSLGQVYEEAFFGQGTRLTVV.

Turning to this clone: An end of the junction differs from the germline gene, which may be a read error. The rearrangement joins TRBV11-2 to TRBJ1-4; D is unclear. There are 18 residues in the CDR3. The V gene's germline CDR1 is SGHAT and CDR2 FQNNGV. The CDR3 DNA reads as TGCGCCAGCAGCCAAGAAACACTAGACGCTAGAATTAATGAAAAACTGTTTTTT. The encoded protein is CASSQETLDARINEKLFF.

The V call is TRBV5-6, the J call TRBJ1-2, with unresolved D. This CDR3 is built from 12 residues. Germline assignment: CDR1 SGHDT and CDR2 YYEEEE. Trimming removed 4 bases at V and 2 bases at J, with 6 bases between. CDR3 nucleotides: TGTGCCAGCAGCGATTTCAACTATGGCTACACCTTC. It encodes CASSDFNYGYTF.

The genes are TRBV27 and TRBJ1-2; D unresolved. The germline CDR1 and CDR2 sequences are MNHEY and SMNVEV (reference sequence). This CDR3 has 15 amino acids. V was shortened by 7 bases and J by 8 bases, with 23 bases between the two germline ends. The CDR3 here is CASTLRAADLGGYTF. CDR3 DNA sequence: TGTGCCAGCACCTTGAGGGCAGCGGACCTAGGGGGCTACACCTTC.

The chain joins TRBV4-1 to TRBJ2-5; D possibly uses TRBD1 or TRBD2 (5 bases each). V shed 1 base and J shed 2 bases, with 8 bases lying between them. CDR3 size: 14 residues. Germline assignment: CDR1 MGHRA and CDR2 YSYEKL. In DNA form, the CDR3 reads TGCGCCAGCAGCCAAGGGGACCAACAAGAGACCCAGTACTTC. Protein product: CASSQGDQQETQYF.

The table lists this clone with many counts. The J gene is TRBJ2-5, the V gene TRBV27; D possibly corresponds to TRBD1 (6 bases). V lost 4 bases and J 7 bases, leaving 10 bases between the germline ends. This CDR3 has 12 residues. CDR1 is MNHEY and CDR2 is SMNVEV in the germline V gene (reference sequence). CDR3 DNA sequence: TGTGCCAGCAGTTACCCCAGGGGGACCCAGTACTTC. Amino acids: CASSYPRGTQYF.

This clone showed up just a few times. The rearrangement uses TRBV9 and TRBJ2-5; no definite D call. The CDR3 runs 13 residues. Germline V gene lookup returns CDR1 SGDLS and CDR2 YYNGEE. The V end lost 0 bases, the J end lost 1 base, and 4 bases lay between the germline ends. CDR3 coding DNA: TGTGCCAGCAGCGTAGCGCGCCAAGAGACCCAGTACTTC. It encodes CASSVARQETQYF.

This chain links TRBV7-6 with TRBJ1-1; D unclear. V was cut by 1 base and J by 6 bases, with 15 bases left in between. CDR1 and CDR2 (germline): SGHVS, FNYEAQ. This CDR3 has 15 amino acids. The CDR3 DNA follows: TGTGCCAGCAGCTTAGGTGTGGAGAACCGGGCTGAAGCTTTCTTT. Translated, it gives CASSLGVENRAEAFF.

The chain links TRBV6-5 to TRBJ1-1, with D tentatively TRBD1 (6 bases). This CDR3 contains 13 residues. The ends were cut back, 0 bases at V and 7 bases at J, with 9 bases in the middle. CDR1 is MNHEY and CDR2 is SVGAGI in the germline V gene. CDR3 in amino acids: CASSYSRGNEAFF. The CDR3 coding sequence is TGTGCCAGCAGTTACTCCAGGGGTAATGAAGCTTTCTTT.

Only a few counts were recorded for this clone. This chain joins TRBV19 and TRBJ2-3; maybe TRBD2 (5 bases). The germline V gene encodes CDR1 LNHDA and CDR2 SQIVND (reference sequence). The V gene lost 3 bases and the J gene lost 8 bases, with 15 bases spanning the gap. The CDR3 contains 14 residues. This CDR3 reads CASSIDHSRGTQYF. The CDR3 nucleotides are TGTGCCAGTAGTATCGACCATTCTCGGGGTACGCAGTATTTT.

The gene calls are TRBV5-6 and TRBJ2-7; 8 bases line up with TRBD2. J was trimmed by 0 bases and V by 0 bases; bases with no gene match: 5. CDR1 SGHDT and CDR2 YYEEEE come from the germline V gene. The CDR3 is 16 residues long. The CDR3 DNA is TGTGCCAGCAGCTTGGCGTTCAGCGGGAGCTCCTACGAGCAGTACTTC. This sequence encodes CASSLAFSGSSYEQYF.

The genes are TRBV27 and TRBJ1-1, with a weak D call TRBD1 (5 bases). The CDR3 is 13 amino acids. Germline V gene sequence: CDR1 MNHEY, CDR2 SMNVEV (reference sequence). Deletions cut 8 bases from V and 5 bases from J, with 15 bases between. The CDR3 spells CASGPSEGTEAFF. For the CDR3, the DNA is TGTGCCAGCGGACCCTCCGAGGGGACTGAAGCTTTCTTT.

Details on this clone: Other DNA sequences from this sample encode an identical CDR3 as well. V usage is TRBV27 and J usage is TRBJ1-1; the match to TRBD1 covers 7 bases. Germline V gene lookup returns CDR1 MNHEY and CDR2 SMNVEV (reference sequence). The trim removed 5 bases at V and 3 bases at J, leaving 3 bases unmatched. This CDR3 region has 13 residues. The CDR3 sequence is CASSLQGYTEAFF. The CDR3 nucleotides read TGTGCCAGCAGTCTACAGGGGTACACTGAAGCTTTCTTT.

The chain employs TRBV11-2 and TRBJ2-7; 10 nucleotides line up with TRBD1. Germline CDR1 reads SGHAT; CDR2 reads FQNNGV. There are 14 residues in the CDR3. The V segment lost 1 base and the J segment 11 bases; nucleotides outside the gene matches: 8. CDR3 region: CASSLGSGTGEEYF. The CDR3 DNA sequence: TGTGCCAGCAGCTTAGGGTCCGGGACAGGGGAGGAGTACTTC.